The clone carrying this T cell receptor (beta chain) was seen only a few times. Participants were aged about 18 to 100 years from more than 20 US areas. TCRdb's copy holds only in-frame clones and misses some; the assay was immunoSEQ multiplex PCR. This repertoire shows 150,000 to 200,000 clones, around 84% found once; its top ten account for 6%. This CDR3 has 16 amino acids. V lost 0 bases, J lost 5 bases, and 16 bases lay in between. CDR1 and CDR2 (germline): LNHNV, YYDKDF (reference sequence). These data belong to a study of blood T cell repertoires in COVID-19. Study as a whole: Material from acute and convalescent COVID-19 was sourced from the United States, Italy and Spain.

The receptor was isolated from a man between 40 and 49 years old who had recovered from COVID-19. The rearrangement uses TRBV15 and TRBJ1-2; D unresolved. The sequencing sample was made of PBMCs or T cells enriched from blood (not recorded which). The CDR3 sequence: CATSRDPGGSLYGYTF. The DNA of the CDR3 is TGTGCCACCAGCAGAGATCCTGGCGGGAGCCTGTATGGCTACACCTTC.